These T cell receptor beta chains were read from a single sample in a study of blood T cell repertoires in COVID-19. Profiled with immunoSEQ multiplex PCR; TCRdb holds only in-frame clones, not every one. In the table there are approximately 100,000 clones, about 85% of which are singletons. The sample taken for sequencing was peripheral blood. The receptors shown here come from a man aged 65 to 85 with acute or convalescent COVID-19. Both conserved end residues are part of each CDR3. The D gene is left open where the match is weak. Clone size is given for some rows only: seen once, a few or many times, or a class if the clone is expanded.

V gene,clone size,D gene,J gene,CDR3 protein,CDR3 DNA
TRBV5-1,-,-,TRBJ1-4,CASATEPQNEKLFF,TGCGCCAGTGCCACAGAGCCCCAGAATGAAAAACTGTTTTTT
TRBV28,-,-,TRBJ1-1,CASSSPTGLINTEAFF,TGTGCCAGCAGTTCCCCTACAGGGTTGATTAACACTGAAGCTTTCTTT
TRBV5-4,-,-,TRBJ1-6,CASSSRLRTTSPLHF,TGTGCCAGCAGCTCGCGGTTAAGGACAACTTCACCCCTCCACTTT
TRBV19,-,-,TRBJ2-2,CASSMGRGTTGELFF,TGTGCCAGTAGTATGGGCAGGGGAACCACCGGGGAGCTGTTTTTT
TRBV6-5,-,-,TRBJ1-3,CASSYSRASGNTIYF,TGTGCCAGCAGTTACTCGAGGGCCTCTGGAAACACCATATATTTT
TRBV19,-,-,TRBJ1-6,CASRTGNSPLHF,TGTGCCAGTAGGACAGGCAATTCACCCCTCCACTTT
TRBV28,-,-,TRBJ1-5,CASSLRGGSNQPQHF,TGTGCCAGCAGTTTAAGGGGGGGTAGCAATCAGCCCCAGCATTTT
TRBV9,-,TRBD2,TRBJ2-4,CASSVDPLAGQLAKNIQYF,TGTGCCAGCAGCGTAGACCCGCTAGCGGGGCAACTAGCCAAAAACATTCAGTACTTC
TRBV10-1,once,-,TRBJ2-7,CASSESNGGYEQYF,TGCGCCAGCAGTGAGTCGAACGGGGGCTACGAGCAGTACTTC
TRBV27,-,-,TRBJ2-1,CASRVSSHGDEQFF,TGTGCCAGCAGAGTTTCTAGTCACGGGGATGAGCAGTTCTTC
TRBV4-1,-,TRBD1,TRBJ1-1,CASSQEERTGMNTEAFF,TGCGCCAGCAGCCAAGAGGAAAGGACAGGTATGAACACTGAAGCTTTCTTT
TRBV9,-,TRBD1,TRBJ1-1,CASSVGTGRGTEAFF,TGTGCCAGCAGCGTAGGGACAGGGAGGGGAACTGAAGCTTTCTTT
TRBV6-6,-,-,TRBJ1-2,CASSRLQEGTLYGYTF,TGTGCCAGCAGCCGATTACAGGAGGGGACCCTCTATGGCTACACCTTC
TRBV6-5,-,-,TRBJ2-5,CASQRGGETQYF,TGTGCCAGCCAAAGGGGGGGGGAGACCCAGTACTTC
TRBV7-2,-,-,TRBJ1-2,CASSSPPTVLLTF,TGTGCCAGCAGCTCCCCACCTACGGTCCTTCTGACCTTC
TRBV9,-,TRBD1,TRBJ1-4,CASSKRTGAMNEKLFF,TGTGCCAGCAGCAAGAGGACAGGGGCAATGAATGAAAAACTGTTTTTT
TRBV4-1,-,TRBD1,TRBJ1-1,CASSQILRQGGNTEAFF,TGCGCCAGCAGCCAAATTCTCAGACAGGGTGGGAACACTGAAGCTTTCTTT
TRBV12-5,-,-,TRBJ1-5,CASATGIGYQPQHF,TGTGCTAGTGCCACCGGGATAGGATATCAGCCCCAGCATTTT
TRBV5-8,-,TRBD1,TRBJ2-2,CASRDRVGTGELFF,TGTGCCAGCAGGGACAGGGTCGGGACCGGGGAGCTGTTTTTT
TRBV18,-,TRBD1,TRBJ1-2,CASSPPLNRGGQGYTF,TGTGCCAGCTCACCACCCCTAAACAGAGGGGGACAGGGCTACACCTTC
TRBV28,-,-,TRBJ1-2,CASSLLRQGDGYTF,TGTGCCAGCAGTTTATTAAGGCAGGGTGATGGCTACACCTTC
TRBV30,-,TRBD1,TRBJ1-2,CAWSTSDRRYYGYTF,TGTGCCTGGAGTACCTCGGACAGGCGCTACTATGGCTACACCTTC
TRBV28,-,-,TRBJ1-4,CASSRSGGTNEKLFF,TGTGCCAGCAGCCGTAGCGGGGGGACTAATGAAAAACTGTTTTTT
TRBV19,-,TRBD1,TRBJ1-5,CASSTQGQGGQPQHF,TGTGCCAGTAGTACCCAGGGACAGGGTGGACAGCCCCAGCATTTT
TRBV7-2,-,-,TRBJ1-2,CASSFIAPGILAYGYTF,TGTGCCAGCAGCTTTATTGCCCCAGGGATTTTAGCCTATGGCTACACCTTC
TRBV5-1,-,-,TRBJ1-2,CASSGLIGSNYGYTF,TGCGCCAGCAGCGGTTTGATCGGGTCTAACTATGGCTACACCTTC
TRBV7-9,-,TRBD1,TRBJ2-1,CASTGRGQVLNEQFF,TGTGCCAGCACCGGCCGGGGACAGGTATTAAATGAGCAGTTCTTC
TRBV3-1/TRBV3-2,-,-,TRBJ1-2,CASSQAGGVGYTF,TGTGCCAGCAGCCAAGCCGGCGGGGTCGGCTACACCTTC
TRBV19,-,TRBD1,TRBJ1-1,CASSAQQGASTEAFF,TGTGCCAGTAGTGCTCAACAGGGGGCCTCCACTGAAGCTTTCTTT
TRBV6-4,once,-,TRBJ2-1,CASSDFAGNEQFF,TGTGCCAGCAGTGACTTTGCGGGGAATGAGCAGTTCTTC
TRBV29-1,-,TRBD2,TRBJ2-5,CSVPTSGDLAQYF,TGCAGCGTGCCGACTAGCGGGGATTTGGCCCAGTACTTC